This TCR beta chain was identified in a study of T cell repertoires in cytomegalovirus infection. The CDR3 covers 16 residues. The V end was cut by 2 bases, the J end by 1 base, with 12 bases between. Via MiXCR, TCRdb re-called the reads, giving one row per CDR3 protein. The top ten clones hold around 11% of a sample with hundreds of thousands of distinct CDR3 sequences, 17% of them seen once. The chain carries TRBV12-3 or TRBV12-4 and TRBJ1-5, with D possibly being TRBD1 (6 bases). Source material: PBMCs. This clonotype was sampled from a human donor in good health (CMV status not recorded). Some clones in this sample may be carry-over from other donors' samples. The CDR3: CASSLYQGPSNQPQHF. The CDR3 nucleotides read TGTGCCAGCAGTTTATACCAGGGGCCGAGCAATCAGCCCCAGCATTTT.